A single T cell receptor beta chain is shown here with its context. The data originate from a study of blood T cell repertoires in COVID-19. Study details: Nucleic acid was either cDNA or gDNA, and it came from T cells, B-cell-depleted T cells, or PBMCs.

Seattle researchers signed up patients amid active infection and tracked them longitudinally. V was cut by 2 bases and J by 0 bases, with 13 bases left in between. In germline, CDR1 is SGHDT, CDR2 YYEEEE. This CDR3 region has 16 residues. Using immunoSEQ multiplex PCR, the repertoire was profiled, and TCRdb retains in-frame clones only, with some absent. The table lists around 330,000 clones, 88% of them singletons. This TCR was recovered from a woman aged 30 to 39 with COVID-19, enrolled during active disease. This chain links TRBV5-6 with TRBJ2-3; weak D call: TRBD2 (6 bases). The sequencing sample was made of peripheral blood. Written as DNA, the CDR3 is TGTGCCAGCAGCTTTCGCGGGGCTTCTAGCACAGATACGCAGTATTTT. This encodes CASSFRGASSTDTQYF.